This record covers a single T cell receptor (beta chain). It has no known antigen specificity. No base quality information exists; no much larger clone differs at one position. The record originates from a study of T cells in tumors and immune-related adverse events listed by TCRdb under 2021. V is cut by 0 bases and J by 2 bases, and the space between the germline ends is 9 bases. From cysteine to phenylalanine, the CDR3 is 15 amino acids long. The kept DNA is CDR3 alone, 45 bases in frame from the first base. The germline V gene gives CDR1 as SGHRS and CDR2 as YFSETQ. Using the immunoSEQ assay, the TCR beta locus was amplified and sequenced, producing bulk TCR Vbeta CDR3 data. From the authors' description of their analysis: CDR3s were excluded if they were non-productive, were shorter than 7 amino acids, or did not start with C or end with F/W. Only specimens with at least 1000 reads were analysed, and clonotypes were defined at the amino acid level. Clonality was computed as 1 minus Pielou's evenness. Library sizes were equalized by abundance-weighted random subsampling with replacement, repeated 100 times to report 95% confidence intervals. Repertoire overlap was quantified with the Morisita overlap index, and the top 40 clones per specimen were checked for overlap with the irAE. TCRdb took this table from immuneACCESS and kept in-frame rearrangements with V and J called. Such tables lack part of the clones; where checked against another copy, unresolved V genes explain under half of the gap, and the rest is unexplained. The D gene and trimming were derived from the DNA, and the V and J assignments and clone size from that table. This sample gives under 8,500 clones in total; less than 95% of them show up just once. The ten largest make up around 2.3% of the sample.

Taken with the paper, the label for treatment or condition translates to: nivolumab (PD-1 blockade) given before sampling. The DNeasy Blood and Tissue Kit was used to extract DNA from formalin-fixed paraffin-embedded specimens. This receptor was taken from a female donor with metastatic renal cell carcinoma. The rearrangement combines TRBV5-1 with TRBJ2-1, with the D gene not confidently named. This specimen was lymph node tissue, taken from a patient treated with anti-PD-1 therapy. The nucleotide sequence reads TGCGCCAGCAGCTTGGCGCCAGAAACCTACAATGAGCAGTTCTTC. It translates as CASSLAPETYNEQFF.